This is a list of T cell receptor beta chains from one sample in a study of T cell changes during pregnancy in multiple sclerosis. Measured with immunoSEQ multiplex PCR; TCRdb has only the in-frame clones, and not every one. The sample contains about 35,000 clones, over 85% of which appear only once. The source material was CD8+ T cells from peripheral blood mononuclear cells, sampled in the third trimester of pregnancy. The receptor source for this set is a female donor with multiple sclerosis, enrolled in a pregnancy study. The CDR3 runs from the conserved cysteine through the conserved F or W. The D gene is left open where the match is weak. Not every row has a clone size; where given, it reads once, few, many or a size class.

>TRBD2|TRBJ2-7|once|TRBV6-5
CASSPTSGAHEQYF
TGTGCCAGCAGCCCGACTAGCGGGGCCCACGAGCAGTACTTC
>-|TRBJ2-7|once|TRBV7-3
CASSFGQGSYEQYF
TGTGCCAGCAGCTTCGGGCAGGGCTCCTACGAGCAGTACTTC
>-|TRBJ1-6|-|TRBV2
CASSETGSSYNSPLHF
TGTGCCAGCAGTGAAACGGGAAGCTCCTATAATTCACCCCTCCACTTT
>-|TRBJ2-7|-|TRBV6-5
CASSTREGVYEQYF
TGTGCCAGCAGTACCAGGGAGGGGGTCTACGAGCAGTACTTC
>TRBD1|TRBJ1-1|few|TRBV29-1
CSVEGTGAVEAFF
TGCAGCGTTGAAGGGACAGGGGCGGTTGAAGCTTTCTTT
>-|TRBJ2-5|-|TRBV4-2
CASSQVDWAGAQETQYF
TGTGCCAGCAGCCAAGTCGATTGGGCGGGGGCCCAAGAGACCCAGTACTTC
>-|TRBJ1-1|-|TRBV23-1
CASSQSSLWVDTKVRRNTEAFF
TGCGCCAGCAGTCAATCGAGTCTTTGGGTCGACACCAAGGTACGCAGGAACACTGAAGCTTTCTTT
>TRBD1|TRBJ2-6|-|TRBV9
CASSVEARRQGLFSGANVLTF
TGTGCCAGCAGCGTAGAAGCCCGCAGACAGGGCCTTTTCTCTGGGGCCAACGTCCTGACTTTC
>TRBD1|TRBJ2-7|-|TRBV10-3
CAISGQGARYEQYF
TGTGCCATCAGTGGACAGGGGGCTAGGTACGAGCAGTACTTC
>-|TRBJ2-6|-|TRBV15
CATQRRGSGANVLTF
TGTGCCACCCAGCGAAGGGGCTCTGGGGCCAACGTCCTGACTTTC
>-|TRBJ1-2|-|TRBV12-5
CASGLMGRHRYGYTF
TGTGCTAGTGGTTTGATGGGGCGCCACCGCTATGGCTACACCTTC
>TRBD2|TRBJ2-2|-|TRBV6-4
CASSDLGIAGGPGELFF
TGTGCCAGCAGTGACCTCGGAATAGCGGGGGGGCCCGGGGAGCTGTTTTTT
>TRBD1|TRBJ2-7|-|TRBV7-2
CASSFPGTGYLSYEQYF
TGTGCCAGCAGCTTCCCCGGGACAGGCTACCTCTCCTACGAGCAGTACTTC
>-|TRBJ1-4|-|TRBV27
CASSLVGGEEKLFF
TGTGCCAGCAGTTTGGTAGGGGGGGAGGAAAAACTGTTTTTT
>-|TRBJ1-1|-|TRBV2
CASQGTLGAFF
TGTGCCAGCCAGGGAACCCTAGGTGCTTTCTTT
>-|TRBJ1-1|-|TRBV5-6
CASTLGTEAFF
TGTGCCAGCACCCTAGGCACTGAAGCTTTCTTT
>-|TRBJ1-5|-|TRBV6-6
CASSYSSVSGDQPQHF
TGTGCCAGCAGTTACTCTAGCGTGTCAGGGGATCAGCCCCAGCATTTT
>TRBD1|TRBJ2-7|-|TRBV13
CASRGQGHEQYF
TGTGCCAGCAGAGGACAGGGCCACGAGCAGTACTTC
>-|TRBJ2-7|-|TRBV12-5
CASGNTYEQYF
TGTGCTAGTGGTAATACTTACGAGCAGTACTTC
>TRBD1|TRBJ2-1|once|TRBV6-6
CASSSGTGGNNEQFF
TGTGCCAGCAGTTCTGGGACAGGGGGCAACAATGAGCAGTTCTTC
>-|TRBJ2-7|-|TRBV29-1
CSVGGYRTSTYEQYF
TGCAGCGTTGGTGGTTACAGGACGTCAACCTACGAGCAGTACTTC
>-|TRBJ1-2|-|TRBV12-5
CASGLVSLRRGARNGYTF
TGTGCTAGTGGTTTGGTATCTTTACGTCGGGGGGCGCGAAATGGCTACACCTTC
>TRBD1|TRBJ2-7|once|TRBV4-1
CASSHGQAYEQYF
TGCGCCAGCAGCCATGGACAGGCCTACGAGCAGTACTTC
>-|TRBJ1-1|-|TRBV13
CASSQHDWGGMNTEAFF
TGTGCCAGCAGCCAACACGACTGGGGGGGGATGAACACTGAAGCTTTCTTT
>-|TRBJ2-2|-|TRBV7-9
CASSLARGYTGELFF
TGTGCCAGCAGCTTAGCAAGGGGGTACACCGGGGAGCTGTTTTTT
>TRBD2|TRBJ2-3|-|TRBV5-4
CASSLVGRGGKRDTQYF
TGTGCCAGCAGCTTGGTGGGGCGGGGGGGTAAGAGAGATACGCAGTATTTT
>-|TRBJ1-1|-|TRBV18
CASRVFGGTEAFF
TGTGCCAGCCGGGTTTTCGGGGGCACTGAAGCTTTCTTT
>-|TRBJ1-2|-|TRBV5-1
CASSVETPSYGYTF
TGCGCCAGCAGCGTAGAGACCCCTAGCTATGGCTACACCTTC
>-|TRBJ2-7|-|TRBV5-8
CASDSYRVSLSYEQYF
TGTGCCAGCGACTCCTATCGCGTCAGTCTCTCCTACGAGCAGTACTTC
>-|TRBJ1-4|-|TRBV15
CATSRDRGGATNEKLFF
TGTGCCACCAGCAGAGATCGCGGCGGAGCAACTAATGAAAAACTGTTTTTT
>-|TRBJ1-2|-|TRBV11-2
CASSLDLAGESGYTF
TGTGCCAGCAGCTTAGATCTGGCAGGGGAGAGTGGCTACACCTTC
>-|TRBJ2-7|-|TRBV29-1
CSVESEGEGSYEQYF
TGCAGCGTTGAATCTGAGGGTGAGGGCTCCTACGAGCAGTACTTC
>-|TRBJ1-3|-|TRBV4-1
CASSLWVSGDGNTIYF
TGCGCCAGCAGCCTCTGGGTCTCGGGGGACGGAAACACCATATATTTT
>-|TRBJ2-2|-|TRBV4-3
CASSQAVTGELFF
TGCGCCAGCAGCCAAGCTGTCACCGGGGAGCTGTTTTTT
>TRBD1|TRBJ1-2|-|TRBV5-5
CASSQDRAGYTF
TGTGCCAGCAGCCAGGACAGGGCTGGCTACACCTTC
>TRBD2|TRBJ2-5|-|TRBV9
CASSVEGTGGKGETQYF
TGTGCCAGCAGCGTAGAGGGGACGGGGGGAAAAGGGGAGACCCAGTACTTC
>TRBD1|TRBJ1-1|-|TRBV7-9
CASSGQDEAFF
TGTGCCAGCAGCGGACAGGATGAAGCTTTCTTT